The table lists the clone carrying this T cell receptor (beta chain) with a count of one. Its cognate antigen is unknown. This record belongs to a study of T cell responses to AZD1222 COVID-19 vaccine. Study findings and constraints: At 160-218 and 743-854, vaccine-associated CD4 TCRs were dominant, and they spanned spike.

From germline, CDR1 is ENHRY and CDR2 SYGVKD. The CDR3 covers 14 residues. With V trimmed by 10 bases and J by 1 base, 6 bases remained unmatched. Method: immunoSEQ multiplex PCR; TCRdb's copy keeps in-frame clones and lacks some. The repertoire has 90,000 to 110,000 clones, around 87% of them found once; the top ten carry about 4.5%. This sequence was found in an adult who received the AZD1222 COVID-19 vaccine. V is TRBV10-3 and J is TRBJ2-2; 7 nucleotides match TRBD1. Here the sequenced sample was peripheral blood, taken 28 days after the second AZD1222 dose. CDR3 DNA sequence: TGTGCCAGCTGGACAGGTCAGAACACCGGGGAGCTGTTTTTT. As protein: CASWTGQNTGELFF.